In this sample, the clone carrying this T cell receptor beta chain turned up a few times. This record belongs to a study of blood T cell repertoires in COVID-19. Study details: Sites in the United States, Italy and Spain provided acute and convalescent COVID-19 samples. Sources were T cells, B-cell-depleted T cells, or PBMCs; the material itself was cDNA or gDNA.

Some clones are missing from TCRdb's copy, which holds only in-frame ones; the method was immunoSEQ multiplex PCR. Here the sample spans some 150,000 clones, roughly 89% being singletons. V dropped 4 bases and J dropped 2 bases, with 19 bases sitting between them. CDR1 SGDLS and CDR2 YYNGEE come from the germline V gene. The CDR3 is made up of 17 amino acids. The V gene is TRBV9, the J gene TRBJ2-1, with a weak D call TRBD2 (6 bases). The TCR comes from a human donor in a cohort sampled during active COVID-19. The sample consisted of peripheral blood. CDR3 DNA: TGTGCCAGCAGCCAGTCCGGGGAGGACGTCACCTACAATGAGCAGTTCTTC. As protein: CASSQSGEDVTYNEQFF.